This T cell receptor (beta chain) was sequenced in a study of CD8 T cells in ankylosing spondylitis. There are 15 residues in the CDR3. Germline-derived CDR1 and CDR2 are SEHNR and FQNEAQ (reference sequence). Trimming cost V 6 bases and J 0 bases, with 14 bases left between them. Study-wide points: Disease-linked clones were reportedly significantly enriched in matched ankylosing spondylitis synovial fluid. A TCR beta motif made of 7 to 9 highly homologous variants seemed typical of ankylosing spondylitis blood. Past research had described some motif variants in reactive arthritis synovial fluid and blood. With a CD8+ phenotype, disease-linked clones were relatively rare in peripheral blood.

This clonotype was detected only a few times. Antigen unknown. Generation of TCR beta libraries employed quantitative 5'-RACE incorporating molecular barcodes. TCRdb re-called the 5' RACE reads through MiXCR, storing one row per CDR3 protein. The sample holds about 330,000 distinct CDR3 sequences; 7% to 9% are singletons and the top ten take 13% to 15%. The sample consisted of blood, either unsorted or a sorted T cell fraction (not recorded which). The TCR originated in a male donor with ankylosing spondylitis. J is TRBJ1-1 and V is TRBV7-9, with D possibly being TRBD1 (5 bases). The CDR3 nucleotides read TGTGCCAGCAGTTACTCCGGGACGGTGAACACTGAAGCTTTCTTT. Protein product: CASSYSGTVNTEAFF.